This TCR beta chain was sequenced in a study of blood T cell repertoires in COVID-19. About the study: The origin of the acute and convalescent COVID-19 samples was the United States, Italy and Spain. The analysed material was cDNA or gDNA that came from T cells, B-cell-depleted T cells, or PBMCs.

In the original processing: The assay estimated nucleated cells by amplifying reference gene primers. Some clones are missing from TCRdb's copy, which holds only in-frame ones; the method was immunoSEQ multiplex PCR. The V and J calls and clone size were taken over from that table, and D and trimming were inferred from the DNA. The profile covers about 100,000 clones, with roughly nine tenths appearing a single time and about 6.3% taken by the ten largest. The table lists this clone with a count of one. The CDR3 extends over 16 amino acids. V was cut by 5 bases and J by 7 bases, with 23 bases left in between. CDR1 is LGHNT and CDR2 is FRNRAP in the germline V gene.

The chain carries TRBV12-5 and TRBJ1-1; D might be TRBD1 (6 bases). This clonotype originated in a human donor in a cohort sampled during active COVID-19. The source material was peripheral blood. Written as DNA, the CDR3 is TGTGCTAGTGGTCCCACCCGGACAGACGTGGCGTTTGAAGCTTTCTTT. It codes for CASGPTRTDVAFEAFF.